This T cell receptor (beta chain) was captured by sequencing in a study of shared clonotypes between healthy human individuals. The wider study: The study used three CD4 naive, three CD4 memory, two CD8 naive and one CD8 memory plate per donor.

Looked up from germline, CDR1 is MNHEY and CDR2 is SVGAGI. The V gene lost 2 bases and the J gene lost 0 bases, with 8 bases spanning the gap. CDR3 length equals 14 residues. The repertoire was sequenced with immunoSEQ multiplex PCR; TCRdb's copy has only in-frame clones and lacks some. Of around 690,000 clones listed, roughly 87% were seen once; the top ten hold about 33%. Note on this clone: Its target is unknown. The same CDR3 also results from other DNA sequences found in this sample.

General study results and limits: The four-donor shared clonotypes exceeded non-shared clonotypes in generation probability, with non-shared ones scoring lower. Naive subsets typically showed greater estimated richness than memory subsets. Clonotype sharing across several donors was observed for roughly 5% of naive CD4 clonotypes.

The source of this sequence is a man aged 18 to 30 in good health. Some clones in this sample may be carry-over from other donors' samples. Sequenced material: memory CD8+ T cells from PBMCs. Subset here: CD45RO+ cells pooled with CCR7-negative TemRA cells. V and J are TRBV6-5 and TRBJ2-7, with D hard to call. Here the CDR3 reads CASSYGRSSYEQYF. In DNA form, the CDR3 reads TGTGCCAGCAGTTACGGAAGGAGCTCCTACGAGCAGTACTTC.